The 32 T cell receptor beta chains reported below all come from one sample, sequenced in a study of T cells after yellow fever vaccination. MiXCR, applied by TCRdb to the 5' RACE reads, yields one record per CDR3 protein. The data hold hundreds of thousands of distinct CDR3 sequences, with approximately 13% observed a single time. The sequencing used PBMCs, collected on the day of the yellow fever booster vaccination. The receptor source for this set is a man aged 25 to 45 who received the YFV17D yellow fever vaccine.

The chain uses TRBV7-2 and TRBJ2-1, with 10 bases matching TRBD1. The ends lost 6 bases at V and 7 bases at J; junction bases unmatched: 6. The CDR3 length is 14 residues. The germline CDR1 and CDR2 sequences are SGHTA and FQGNSA. The CDR3, as DNA: TGTGCCAGCAGATCCGGGACAGGGGTGAATGAGCAGTTCTTC. As protein: CASRSGTGVNEQFF.

Ten or more counts support this clonotype. The rearrangement joins TRBV20-1 to TRBJ2-1; D remains ambiguous. This CDR3 has 10 amino acids. Germline V lookup: CDR1 DFQATT, CDR2 SNEGSKA (reference sequence). Trimming removed 2 bases at V and 9 bases at J, with 5 bases between. CDR3 nucleotides: TGCAGTGCTAGAAAGGGTGAGCAGTTCTTC. It encodes CSARKGEQFF.

This clonotype has just a few counts. This chain joins TRBV6-6 and TRBJ2-5, with D uncertain. Trimming removed 2 bases from V and 3 bases from J, with 7 bases in between. Germline V gene lookup returns CDR1 MNHNY and CDR2 SVGAGI (reference sequence). This CDR3 contains 13 residues. This CDR3 is CASSYRSEETQYF. The CDR3 DNA is TGTGCCAGCAGTTACCGCAGTGAAGAGACCCAGTACTTC.

V gene TRBV7-9 combines with J gene TRBJ2-1; TRBD2 agrees at 8 bases. Unmatched junction bases numbered 14, after V lost 6 bases and J lost 10 bases. CDR3 size: 15 residues. From germline, CDR1 is SEHNR and CDR2 FQNEAQ (reference sequence). Here the CDR3 reads CASSYPGLVRHEQFF. CDR3 DNA sequence: TGTGCCAGCAGTTATCCGGGACTAGTTCGCCACGAGCAGTTCTTC.

Many counts were recorded for this clonotype. The gene calls are TRBV29-1 and TRBJ2-7; 8 nucleotides match TRBD1. Germline V gene sequence: CDR1 SQVTM, CDR2 ANQGSEA. The ends lost 7 bases at V and 4 bases at J; junction bases unmatched: 15. The length of the CDR3 is 15 residues. CDR3 nucleotide sequence: TGCAGCGCCCAAACCCGGGACAGGAGGGGATACGAGCAGTACTTC. This gives the protein CSAQTRDRRGYEQYF.

This clonotype was counted only a few times. V gene TRBV29-1 combines with J gene TRBJ2-3; D is ambiguous. CDR1 and CDR2 (germline): SQVTM, ANQGSEA. The V end was cut by 6 bases, the J end by 3 bases, with 7 bases between. The CDR3 is made up of 11 amino acids. This CDR3 reads CSVHETDTQYF. For the CDR3, the DNA is TGCAGCGTCCATGAGACAGATACGCAGTATTTT.

V and J are TRBV10-1 and TRBJ2-2; no definite D call. This CDR3 is 14 amino acids long. The germline V and J ends were trimmed by 7 bases and 5 bases, with 14 bases remaining between them. CDR1 WNHNN and CDR2 SYGVQD come from the germline V gene (reference sequence). DNA of the CDR3: TGCGCCAGCACTGATACTCTCGGGACCGGGGAGCTGTTTTTT. This sequence encodes CASTDTLGTGELFF.

This chain joins TRBV12-3 or TRBV12-4 and TRBJ1-2; TRBD1 might be the D (6 bases). V was pared by 3 bases and J by 6 bases, with 11 bases between. The CDR3 consists of 13 residues. CDR3: CASSLGGANGYTF. CDR3 nucleotide sequence: TGTGCCAGCAGTTTGGGGGGGGCGAATGGCTACACCTTC.

CDR3 protein: CSARGLVGYSNQPQHF. As DNA, the CDR3 is TGCAGTGCTAGAGGCTTAGTCGGGTATAGCAATCAGCCCCAGCATTTT. The chain carries TRBV20-1 and TRBJ1-5; D is unclear. CDR1 and CDR2 (germline): DFQATT, SNEGSKA (reference sequence). The CDR3 is 16 residues long. V was cut by 1 base and J by 0 bases, with 13 bases left in between.

In its sample, this clonotype was seen a few times. The gene calls are TRBV5-1 and TRBJ2-2; TRBD1 agrees at 9 bases. CDR1 SGHRS and CDR2 YFSETQ come from the germline V gene. This CDR3 has 15 residues. Trimming at V came to 4 bases and at J to 1 base, leaving 2 bases not matched to a gene. CDR3 coding DNA: TGCGCCAGCAGCAAGGGACAGGGGAACACCGGGGAGCTGTTTTTT. It encodes CASSKGQGNTGELFF.

This clonotype was seen repeatedly, ten times or more. The rearrangement links TRBV7-2 to TRBJ1-6; 8 positions match TRBD1. Trimming cost V 7 bases and J 9 bases; bases outside gene matches: 11. This CDR3 contains 15 residues. Germline V gene data show CDR1 as SGHTA and CDR2 as FQGNSA. The chain's CDR3 is CASTTTGTGRSPLHF. The CDR3 nucleotides read TGTGCCAGCACCACGACCGGGACAGGACGTTCACCCCTCCACTTT. The full variable domain, in which reference TRBV7-2 and TRBJ1-6 provide the parts outside the CDR3, is GAGVSQSPSNKVTEKGKDVELRCDPISGHTALYWYRQSLGQGLEFLIYFQGNSAPDKSGLPSDRFSAERTGGSVSTLTIQRTQQEDSAVYLCASTTTGTGRSPLHFGNGTRLTVT.

The CDR3 sequence: CASSRTDGPGELFF. CDR3 sequence (DNA): TGTGCCAGCAGCCGCACCGACGGGCCCGGGGAGCTGTTTTTT. The chain uses TRBV5-4 and TRBJ2-2, with D hard to call. This CDR3 comprises 14 residues. Trimming stripped 4 bases from V and 6 bases from J, with 13 bases between. The germline CDR1 and CDR2 sequences are SGHNT and YYREEE (reference sequence).

This clonotype was counted between two and nine times. The rearrangement joins TRBV20-1 to TRBJ2-1, with D uncertain. The CDR3 extends over 13 amino acids. The V end lost 0 bases, the J end lost 9 bases, and 12 bases lay between the germline ends. Germline V gene sequence: CDR1 DFQATT, CDR2 SNEGSKA (reference sequence). Here the CDR3 DNA reads TGCAGTGCTAGAGAGACCTACTCCACTGAGCAGTTCTTC. Translating gives CSARETYSTEQFF.

The rearrangement links TRBV15 to TRBJ2-7; TRBD1 might be the D (6 bases). The V end lost 0 bases, the J end lost 9 bases, and 9 bases lay between the germline ends. The CDR3 covers 12 residues. Germline-derived CDR1 and CDR2 are LNHNV and YYDKDF (reference sequence). The CDR3 reads CATSRDRQAQYF. The CDR3 DNA reads TGTGCCACCAGCAGAGACAGACAGGCGCAGTACTTC.

This clonotype was detected only a few times. The V call is TRBV14, the J call TRBJ1-2; D call uncertain. There are 15 residues in the CDR3. From germline, CDR1 is SGHDN and CDR2 FVKESK. Trimming took off 4 bases at V and 8 bases at J, with 20 bases between the two ends. The CDR3 bases are TGTGCCAGCAGCCTAGCAAGACGGGATATAGGGGGCTACACCTTC. This sequence encodes CASSLARRDIGGYTF.

The chain couples TRBV25-1 to TRBJ2-1; TRBD1 agrees at 9 bases. CDR1 is MGHDK and CDR2 is SYGVNS in the germline V gene. V lost 3 bases, J lost 12 bases, and 9 bases stayed unmatched. This CDR3 is 14 amino acids long. CDR3 DNA: TGTGCCAGCAGTGACTCAGGACAGGGGCAGGGGCAGTTCTTC. Its translation is CASSDSGQGQGQFF.

The table lists this clonotype with a few counts. The rearrangement uses TRBV5-5 and TRBJ2-7; no clear D gene. Germline V gene data show CDR1 as SGHKS and CDR2 as YYEKEE (reference sequence). V was cut by 6 bases and J by 4 bases, with 17 bases left in between. The CDR3 is 14 amino acids. The CDR3 loop reads CASTAETVNYEQYF. The CDR3 DNA reads as TGTGCCAGCACCGCGGAGACTGTCAATTACGAGCAGTACTTC.

The gene calls are TRBV6-2 or TRBV6-3 and TRBJ2-1, with 11 bases fitting TRBD2. The CDR3 length is 18 residues. From germline, CDR1 is MNHEY and CDR2 SVGEGT. V dropped 8 bases and J dropped 7; count of bases not matched to a gene: 19. The CDR3 DNA reads as TGTGCCAGCGTATCCCGGGGGCATAGCGGGAGGGCCTGGAATGAGCAGTTCTTC. It yields the protein CASVSRGHSGRAWNEQFF.

The chain links TRBV9 to TRBJ2-2; TRBD1 matches at 8 bases. Germline V gene data show CDR1 as SGDLS and CDR2 as YYNGEE. The trim removed 3 bases at V and 7 bases at J, leaving 14 bases unmatched. The CDR3 runs to 17 residues. In DNA, the CDR3 is TGTGCCAGCAGCGCTCAATCAGGGGGCGCAAAGATCGGGGAGCTGTTTTTT. This codes for CASSAQSGGAKIGELFF.

The chain has TRBV19 and TRBJ2-2; D is undetermined. Trimming took 1 base from V and 6 from J, leaving 6 bases between them. The CDR3 has 13 residues. Looked up from germline, CDR1 is LNHDA and CDR2 is SQIVND (reference sequence). CDR3 in DNA: TGTGCCAGTAGTATAGGCCTCGCCGGGGAGCTGTTTTTT. Translation gives CASSIGLAGELFF.

The rearrangement links TRBV11-1 to TRBJ2-1; maybe TRBD2 (5 bases). The CDR3 length is 15 residues. V lost 3 bases, J lost 0 bases, and 9 bases lay in between. The V gene's germline CDR1 is SGHAT and CDR2 FQDESV (reference sequence). CDR3 nucleotide sequence: TGTGCCAGCAGCTTGAGTCTAGCCTCCTACAATGAGCAGTTCTTC. This encodes CASSLSLASYNEQFF.

This clonotype turned up a few times. The chain links TRBV20-1 to TRBJ2-7; 10 bases fit TRBD2. The CDR3 sequence is 12 residues long. Germline V lookup: CDR1 DFQATT, CDR2 SNEGSKA (reference sequence). V lost 8 bases to trimming and J lost 4 bases; unmatched junction nucleotides: 5. CDR3: CSQREGQYEQYF. The CDR3 nucleotides are TGCAGTCAGCGGGAGGGCCAGTACGAGCAGTACTTC.

The genes are TRBV4-2 and TRBJ2-7, with D possibly matching TRBD1 (6 bases). The V end was cut by 1 base, the J end by 2 bases, with 12 bases between. CDR1 and CDR2 (germline): LGHNA, YNFKEQ. The CDR3 extends over 15 amino acids. The CDR3 sequence is CASSQGSQGTYEQYF. DNA for the CDR3: TGTGCCAGCAGCCAAGGGTCCCAGGGGACCTACGAGCAGTACTTC.

This clonotype was counted between two and nine times. V is TRBV20-1 and J is TRBJ2-3; 8 bases are a match to TRBD2. The CDR3 loop spans 15 amino acids. Germline trimming cut 6 bases from V and 2 bases from J; bases unmatched to any gene: 10. Germline assignment: CDR1 DFQATT and CDR2 SNEGSKA (reference sequence). The CDR3 sequence: CSASIPGLVTDTQYF. The DNA for the CDR3 is TGCAGTGCAAGTATACCGGGACTAGTCACAGATACGCAGTATTTT.

Many counts were recorded for this clonotype. J is TRBJ2-1 and V is TRBV7-9; 12 bases line up with TRBD2. The V segment lost 5 bases and the J segment 6 bases; nucleotides outside the gene matches: 5. This CDR3 has 15 residues. CDR1 is SEHNR and CDR2 is FQNEAQ in the germline V gene (reference sequence). CDR3 in DNA: TGTGCCAGCAGCCCGCCGGGACTAGCGGGCAATGAGCAGTTCTTC. It encodes CASSPPGLAGNEQFF.

This clonotype has just a few counts. CDR3 sequence: CASGRTGGYTGELFF. Here the CDR3 DNA reads TGTGCCAGCGGTCGGACAGGGGGCTACACCGGGGAGCTGTTTTTT. The rearrangement uses TRBV19 and TRBJ2-2; 11 bases are a match to TRBD1. This CDR3 is 15 amino acids long. Germline V lookup: CDR1 LNHDA, CDR2 SQIVND (reference sequence). V dropped 9 bases and J dropped 3; count of bases not matched to a gene: 6.

A few counts support this clonotype. The CDR3 sequence is CASSFGGHNEQFF. The CDR3 coding sequence is TGTGCCAGCAGTTTCGGCGGACACAATGAGCAGTTCTTC. The chain joins TRBV12-3 or TRBV12-4 to TRBJ2-1; no clear D gene. The length of the CDR3 is 13 residues. With 3 bases removed from V and 5 bases from J, the gap between germline ends came to 8 bases.

The J gene is TRBJ2-1, the V gene TRBV10-3; the D gene is possibly TRBD2 (6 bases). The CDR3 has 15 amino acids. The V gene's germline CDR1 is ENHRY and CDR2 SYGVKD. Trimming shortened V by 3 bases and J by 7 bases, and 16 bases separated the two germline ends. CDR3 bases: TGTGCCATCAGTGATTACGGGGGAGAGAGGAATGAGCAGTTCTTC. Amino acids: CAISDYGGERNEQFF.

This clonotype was found a few times. The rearrangement joins TRBV15 to TRBJ2-3; D may correspond to TRBD1 or TRBD2 (5 bases each). Trimming stripped 1 base from V and 0 bases from J, with 14 bases between. Germline V lookup: CDR1 LNHNV, CDR2 YYDKDF (reference sequence). There are 17 residues in the CDR3. This CDR3 is CATSRGGSGGSTDTQYF. In DNA, the CDR3 is TGTGCCACCAGCAGAGGGGGCTCCGGCGGGAGCACAGATACGCAGTATTTT.

This clonotype was seen a few times. This chain connects TRBV7-8 to TRBJ2-3; perhaps TRBD2 as D (6 bases). Germline values: CDR1 SGHVS, CDR2 FQNEAQ. The CDR3 totals 14 residues. The V gene lost 5 bases and the J gene lost 6 bases, with 15 bases spanning the gap. The CDR3 region has the DNA TGTGCCAGCAGCCCTCGGGCGGGAATCGATACGCAGTATTTT. This gives the protein CASSPRAGIDTQYF.

This clonotype was detected only a few times. The V and J genes are TRBV6-2 or TRBV6-3 and TRBJ2-3; D is ambiguous. CDR1 is MNHEY and CDR2 is SVGEGT in the germline V gene. CDR3 length equals 13 residues. Trimming removed 0 bases from V and 8 bases from J, with 9 bases in between. The CDR3 DNA sequence: TGTGCCAGCAGTTACTCAGGTCAGACTACGCAGTATTTT. It specifies CASSYSGQTTQYF.

The chain employs TRBV20-1 and TRBJ2-2; a weak D match, TRBD2 (5 bases). Trimming took 4 bases from V and 0 from J, leaving 12 bases between them. This CDR3 contains 15 residues. Germline V gene lookup returns CDR1 DFQATT and CDR2 SNEGSKA (reference sequence). The DNA for the CDR3 is TGCAGTGCTAAGGTTTCGGGATCGAACACCGGGGAGCTGTTTTTT. It is translated as CSAKVSGSNTGELFF.